Following are 5 T cell receptor beta chains from one sample sequenced in a study of brain metastases from non-small cell lung cancer. Data came from immunoSEQ multiplex PCR; TCRdb stores just in-frame clones and leaves some out. The data show about 430 clones, around 86% seen once. The specimen sequenced was tumor-adjacent normal tissue. All receptors derive from a donor aged 40 or over with non-small cell lung cancer.

This clone was seen only a few times. The chain uses TRBV5-4 and TRBJ1-1; D is perhaps TRBD1 (5 bases). The CDR3 length is 16 residues. V was shortened by 4 bases and J by 1 base, with 17 bases between the two germline ends. The germline CDR1 and CDR2 sequences are SGHNT and YYREEE (reference sequence). CDR3 loop: CASSGTLRQGNTEAFF. In DNA, the CDR3 is TGTGCCAGCAGCGGGACCTTGCGGCAGGGGAACACTGAAGCTTTCTTT.

The rearrangement links TRBV2 to TRBJ1-4; D call uncertain. With 6 bases removed from V and 5 bases from J, the gap between germline ends came to 13 bases. The germline gives CDR1 SNHLY, CDR2 FYNNEI. The CDR3 spans 14 residues. This chain's CDR3 is CASSRVAANEKLFF. The DNA for the CDR3 is TGTGCCAGCAGCCGGGTAGCAGCGAATGAAAAACTGTTTTTT.

Remarks on this clone: An end of the junction differs from the germline gene, which may be a read error. The chain joins TRBV4-3 to TRBJ2-2, with 11 positions matching TRBD2. The CDR3 sequence is 18 residues long. The germline V gene encodes CDR1 LGHNA and CDR2 YSLEER. CDR3: CASSQGLAGGPNIGELFF. The CDR3 DNA reads TGCGCCAGCAGCCAAGGGCTAGCGGGGGGTCCGAACATCGGGGAGCTGTTTTTT.

V usage is TRBV7-9 and J usage is TRBJ2-1, with 7 bases matching TRBD1. Looked up from germline, CDR1 is SEHNR and CDR2 is FQNEAQ (reference sequence). V gave up 5 bases and J gave up 9 bases; unmatched junction bases: 10. This CDR3 spans 14 amino acids. The CDR3 here is CASSLRQGSGEQFF. Here the CDR3 DNA reads TGTGCCAGCAGCCTGCGACAGGGCTCTGGTGAGCAGTTCTTC.

The V gene is TRBV5-6, the J gene TRBJ1-6; D not resolved. The CDR3 runs 13 residues. CDR1 and CDR2 from the germline V gene are SGHDT and YYEEEE. Trimming left V 0 bases short and J 6 bases short, with 4 bases between. The CDR3 DNA reads as TGTGCCAGCAGCTTGGCCGGTAATTCACCCCTCCACTTT. It is translated as CASSLAGNSPLHF.